Listed here are 16 T cell receptor beta chains from one sample, sequenced in a study of T cell responses to AZD1222 COVID-19 vaccine. Only in-frame clones appear in the TCRdb table, and some are missing; sequencing was by immunoSEQ multiplex PCR. The sample records 120,000 to 150,000 clones, about 90% being singletons. Source: peripheral blood, taken on day 0 of AZD1222 vaccination. The receptors derive from an adult in good health.

V usage is TRBV5-1 and J usage is TRBJ2-6; 8 nucleotides line up with TRBD1. V gave up 4 bases and J gave up 0 bases; unmatched junction bases: 3. The CDR3 consists of 16 residues. Per the germline V gene, CDR1 is SGHRS and CDR2 is YFSETQ. CDR3 amino acids: CASSNGQGSGANVLTF. CDR3 bases: TGCGCCAGCAGCAATGGACAGGGCTCTGGGGCCAACGTCCTGACTTTC.

This sequence joins TRBV3-1 (or the pseudogene TRBV3-2) and TRBJ2-7, with D perhaps matching TRBD2 (7 bases). The CDR3 has 15 residues. V was pared by 4 bases and J by 2 bases, with 15 bases between. Germline V gene lookup returns CDR1 LGHDT and CDR2 YNNKEL (reference sequence). For the CDR3, the DNA is TGTGCCAGCAGCCGACGGGGGGCCAGGCCCTACGAGCAGTACTTC. Residues: CASSRRGARPYEQYF.

The chain joins TRBV5-1 to TRBJ2-7, with a possible D match to TRBD2 (5 bases). V was cut by 4 bases and J by 3 bases, with 17 bases left in between. This CDR3 is built from 15 residues. The V gene's germline CDR1 is SGHRS and CDR2 YFSETQ. The DNA of the CDR3 is TGCGCCAGCAGCCCCCGCCGGACTGGAGACTACGAGCAGTACTTC. Protein: CASSPRRTGDYEQYF.

The chain links TRBV6-5 to TRBJ2-7; D possibly uses TRBD1 or TRBD2 (5 bases each). Germline CDR1 is MNHEY and CDR2 is SVGAGI. Trimming removed 0 bases from V and 4 bases from J, with 10 bases in between. This CDR3 has 14 residues. CDR3 nucleotides: TGTGCCAGCAGTTACTCGAGGGACGGTTACGAGCAGTACTTC. It translates to CASSYSRDGYEQYF.

The V and J genes are TRBV4-2 and TRBJ1-2, with no clear D. The CDR3 consists of 13 residues. Trimming cost V 4 bases and J 9 bases, with 15 bases left between them. Germline V gene data show CDR1 as LGHNA and CDR2 as YNFKEQ. Here the CDR3 reads CASSPGGGGSYTF. Written as DNA, the CDR3 is TGTGCCAGCAGCCCAGGAGGCGGTGGTAGCTACACCTTC.

The chain links TRBV6-6 to TRBJ1-5; no firm D call. V lost 6 bases, J lost 2 bases, and 8 bases lay in between. CDR1 and CDR2 from the germline V gene are MNHNY and SVGAGI (reference sequence). The CDR3 consists of 13 residues. The CDR3 region is CASRGDGNQPQHF. The CDR3 DNA sequence: TGTGCCAGCAGAGGTGATGGCAATCAGCCCCAGCATTTT.

The chain carries TRBV19 and TRBJ1-1; 11 nucleotides line up with TRBD1. V was clipped by 6 bases and J by 1 base; unmatched bases: 4. The CDR3 consists of 15 residues. The germline CDR1 and CDR2 sequences are LNHDA and SQIVND (reference sequence). CDR3 nucleotides: TGTGCCAGTAGAGCCGGGACAGGGGGGAACACTGAAGCTTTCTTT. It is translated as CASRAGTGGNTEAFF.

The V call is TRBV28, the J call TRBJ2-2, with D perhaps TRBD2 (5 bases). Looked up from germline, CDR1 is MDHEN and CDR2 is SYDVKM. CDR3 length equals 17 residues. V dropped 6 bases and J dropped 0 bases, with 17 bases sitting between them. CDR3 in amino acids: CASSFFFGIPNTGELFF. In DNA, the CDR3 is TGTGCCAGCAGCTTTTTTTTCGGGATTCCGAACACCGGGGAGCTGTTTTTT.

The rearrangement uses TRBV7-9 and TRBJ2-5; D is perhaps TRBD2 (6 bases). Trimming took 0 bases from V and 5 from J, leaving 13 bases between them. The CDR3 length is 15 residues. Per the germline V gene, CDR1 is SEHNR and CDR2 is FQNEAQ (reference sequence). The CDR3: CASSLAGGLGETQYF. The DNA for the CDR3 is TGTGCCAGCAGCTTAGCGGGAGGTCTAGGTGAGACCCAGTACTTC.

This clone was picked up one time. The chain employs TRBV12-3 or TRBV12-4 and TRBJ1-5; D not certain. V was trimmed by 3 bases and J by 4 bases, leaving 7 bases between them. The CDR3 has 13 amino acids. Here the CDR3 reads CASSFQGNQPQHF. For the CDR3, the DNA is TGTGCCAGCAGTTTTCAAGGGAATCAGCCCCAGCATTTT.

The rearrangement links TRBV5-1 to TRBJ1-6; 8 positions match TRBD1. There are 17 residues in the CDR3. Germline values: CDR1 SGHRS, CDR2 YFSETQ. Trimming cost V 0 bases and J 7 bases; bases outside gene matches: 9. The CDR3 DNA reads TGCGCCAGCAGCTTGGAACCCAGACAGGGGTTGAATTCACCCCTCCACTTT. Encoded protein: CASSLEPRQGLNSPLHF.

The gene calls are TRBV24-1 and TRBJ1-2; D possibly corresponds to TRBD1 (6 bases). V was trimmed by 7 bases and J by 4 bases, leaving 18 bases between them. CDR3 length: 15 residues. Looked up from germline, CDR1 is KGHDR and CDR2 is SFDVKD. CDR3 DNA: TGTGCCACCAGGTCCGGGGGCGATCAACGCTATGGCTACACCTTC. Translation: CATRSGGDQRYGYTF.

The sample holds a few counts of this clone. The J gene is TRBJ1-2, the V gene TRBV19; D unresolved. V lost 3 bases and J lost 5, with 16 bases in between. CDR3 length: 15 amino acids. Germline lookup yields CDR1 LNHDA and CDR2 SQIVND (reference sequence). CDR3 bases: TGTGCCAGTAGTATGGGTGGTAGAGGTGGATATGGCTACACCTTC. This sequence encodes CASSMGGRGGYGYTF.

The chain joins TRBV19 to TRBJ1-2; the D gene is possibly TRBD1 (5 bases). CDR1 is LNHDA and CDR2 is SQIVND in the germline V gene (reference sequence). V was trimmed by 5 bases and J by 0 bases, leaving 16 bases between them. This CDR3 is built from 16 residues. The CDR3 nucleotides are TGTGCCAGTAGTTCCCCGGGGACGCCCGCTAACTATGGCTACACCTTC. Its protein is CASSSPGTPANYGYTF.

This CDR3 is CASSSSTGPFYEQYF. The DNA for the CDR3 is TGTGCCAGCAGCTCATCGACAGGGCCCTTCTACGAGCAGTACTTC. The genes are TRBV7-2 and TRBJ2-7, with 7 nucleotides matching TRBD1. Germline CDR1 is SGHTA and CDR2 is FQGNSA. V trimming: 4 bases; J trimming: 3 bases; junction bases outside the gene matches: 9. The CDR3 length is 15 residues.

V is TRBV6-7 and J is TRBJ2-3, with D tentatively TRBD2 (6 bases). TRBV6-7 is annotated as an ORF whose role is uncertain. The CDR3 has 16 amino acids. Deletions cut 2 bases from V and 1 base from J, with 13 bases between. CDR3 bases: TGTGCCAGCAGTTACGTAGGGAGGCACCGCACAGATACGCAGTATTTT. This codes for CASSYVGRHRTDTQYF.